This is a list of T cell receptor beta chains from one sample in a study of cytotoxic CD8 clonotypes in ibrutinib-treated CLL. Only in-frame clones appear in the TCRdb table, and some are missing; sequencing was by immunoSEQ multiplex PCR. The data contain approximately 84,000 clones, roughly 83% of them singletons. Material: PBMCs, obtained after 12 months of ibrutinib treatment. Receptor source: a human donor with chronic lymphocytic leukemia. Each CDR3 is given with its conserved first and last residue. The D gene is left open where the match is weak. A row's size may be missing; if present it is once, few, many or a size class.

TRBV18	TRBD1	TRBJ1-6	once	CASSPQGAVTSPLHF	TGTGCCAGCTCACCCCAGGGGGCGGTGACTTCACCCCTCCACTTT
TRBV4-2	-	TRBJ2-1	-	CASSQEAPGAGEQFF	TGTGCCAGCAGCCAAGAGGCCCCGGGAGCCGGTGAGCAGTTCTTC
TRBV4-3	-	TRBJ1-3	once	CASSRGRNSGNTIYF	TGCGCCAGCAGCCGTGGGCGGAACTCTGGAAACACCATATATTTT
TRBV27	-	TRBJ1-4	medium-sized	CASSSVGEKLFF	TGTGCCAGCAGTTCGGTTGGTGAAAAACTGTTTTTT
TRBV7-6	TRBD1	TRBJ2-1	-	CASSPRTGSYNEQFF	TGTGCCAGCAGCCCACGGACAGGTTCCTACAATGAGCAGTTCTTC
TRBV11-2	TRBD2	TRBJ2-2	once	CASRRTTSSPGELFF	TGTGCCAGCAGGAGAACGACTAGCAGTCCCGGGGAGCTGTTTTTT
TRBV7-8	TRBD1	TRBJ1-3	-	CASSFPPDRAGNTIYF	TGTGCCAGCAGCTTCCCCCCGGACAGGGCTGGAAACACCATATATTTT
TRBV4-2	-	TRBJ1-1	few	CASSQVGGGTEAFF	TGTGCCAGCAGCCAAGTGGGGGGCGGAACTGAAGCTTTCTTT
TRBV7-2	TRBD1	TRBJ1-4	-	CASSSRQGAREKLFF	TGTGCCAGCAGCTCCAGACAGGGGGCGCGCGAAAAACTGTTTTTT
TRBV2	-	TRBJ2-1	-	CASSRDDNEQFF	TGTGCCAGCAGTCGGGACGACAATGAGCAGTTCTTC
TRBV7-6	-	TRBJ2-3	-	CASSLRAGVGTDTQYF	TGTGCCAGCAGCTTGAGGGCAGGGGTGGGCACAGATACGCAGTATTTT
TRBV4-1	TRBD2	TRBJ2-3	few	CASSPGTSGADTQYF	TGCGCCAGCAGCCCCGGGACTAGCGGGGCGGATACGCAGTATTTT
TRBV4-2	TRBD1	TRBJ2-3	-	CASSPPGDSPHTDTQYF	TGTGCCAGCAGCCCCCCCGGGGACAGCCCACACACAGATACGCAGTATTTT
TRBV28	-	TRBJ2-3	once	CASVAGADTQYF	TGTGCCAGCGTAGCCGGGGCAGATACGCAGTATTTT
TRBV28	TRBD1	TRBJ1-1	-	CASPPGQGVVGTEAFF	TGTGCCAGCCCCCCGGGACAGGGGGTGGTTGGCACTGAAGCTTTCTTT
TRBV6-4	TRBD2	TRBJ2-1	-	CASSPQGLAGGGVFF	TGTGCCAGCAGTCCTCAGGGACTAGCGGGAGGTGGGGTCTTCTTC
TRBV10-3	-	TRBJ2-1	-	CAKIQRGGTYNEQFF	TGTGCCAAAATACAAAGGGGGGGAACCTACAATGAGCAGTTCTTC
TRBV9	-	TRBJ1-2	once	CASSPRQTNYGYTF	TGTGCCAGCAGCCCTCGACAGACTAACTATGGCTACACCTTC
TRBV4-3	TRBD1	TRBJ1-1	-	CASSQDLSSGGAFF	TGCGCCAGCAGCCAAGATCTTTCATCAGGGGGGGCTTTCTTT
TRBV28	TRBD1	TRBJ1-4	once	CASRIDTGAVNEKLFF	TGTGCCAGCAGAATCGACACAGGGGCCGTTAATGAAAAACTGTTTTTT
TRBV7-2	-	TRBJ1-2	-	CASSLERAGAGYTF	TGTGCCAGCAGCTTAGAGCGGGCAGGGGCCGGCTACACCTTC
TRBV7-6	-	TRBJ2-3	once	CASSLEWGTDTQYF	TGTGCCAGCAGCTTAGAGTGGGGCACAGATACGCAGTATTTT
TRBV18	-	TRBJ2-3	once	CASSPSTDTQYF	TGTGCCAGCTCACCGAGCACAGATACGCAGTATTTT
TRBV11-3	-	TRBJ2-5	few	CASSPRGAQETQYF	TGTGCCAGCAGCCCACGGGGGGCCCAAGAGACCCAGTACTTC
TRBV29-1	TRBD1	TRBJ1-5	-	CSVEGTGGGQPQHF	TGCAGCGTTGAAGGGACAGGGGGCGGGCAGCCCCAGCATTTT
TRBV7-3	TRBD1	TRBJ2-6	-	CASSLAGQGAGANVLTF	TGTGCCAGCAGCTTGGCGGGACAGGGGGCCGGGGCCAACGTCCTGACTTTC
TRBV7-9	-	TRBJ2-5	-	CASSLVTGRETQYF	TGTGCCAGCAGCTTAGTTACGGGGCGGGAGACCCAGTACTTC
TRBV4-2	TRBD1	TRBJ2-1	-	CASSPARWDRVSEQFF	TGTGCCAGCAGCCCCGCGAGATGGGACAGGGTCAGTGAGCAGTTCTTC
TRBV7-2	TRBD2	TRBJ2-1	-	CASSLAGTSGYNEQFF	TGTGCCAGCAGCTTAGCCGGGACTAGCGGTTACAATGAGCAGTTCTTC
TRBV18	-	TRBJ2-5	-	CASSLNQETQYF	TGTGCCAGCTCACTGAACCAAGAGACCCAGTACTTC
TRBV19	-	TRBJ1-5	-	CATWGGRVHQPQHF	TGTGCCACCTGGGGGGGCAGGGTACATCAGCCCCAGCATTTT
TRBV9	-	TRBJ2-1	-	CASSVGEYNEQFF	TGTGCCAGCAGCGTAGGAGAATACAATGAGCAGTTCTTC
TRBV30	-	TRBJ1-3	few	CAWTLGGSGNTIYF	TGTGCCTGGACCTTGGGGGGCTCTGGAAACACCATATATTTT
TRBV6-6	-	TRBJ2-3	few	CASSYPRVLGTDTQYF	TGTGCCAGCAGTTACCCCAGGGTGCTTGGCACAGATACGCAGTATTTT
TRBV13	-	TRBJ1-1	once	CASSALRTEAFF	TGTGCCAGCAGCGCCCTGCGCACTGAAGCTTTCTTT
TRBV6-6	-	TRBJ1-5	-	CASSRRGRDQPQHF	TGTGCCAGCAGCCGCCGGGGGAGGGATCAGCCCCAGCATTTT
TRBV19	-	TRBJ1-2	-	CASSPGSWGYGYTF	TGTGCCAGTAGCCCGGGGTCCTGGGGCTATGGCTACACCTTC
TRBV11-1	TRBD2	TRBJ2-3	-	CASSLGLAGGHTDTQYF	TGTGCCAGCAGCCTGGGACTAGCGGGGGGACACACAGATACGCAGTATTTT
TRBV23-1	TRBD1	TRBJ1-6	-	CASNRDRLYNSPLHF	TGCGCCAGCAACCGGGACAGACTCTATAATTCACCCCTCCACTTT
TRBV30	TRBD1	TRBJ2-7	-	CAWRTGGTTGEQYF	TGTGCCTGGAGAACAGGGGGTACGACGGGTGAGCAGTACTTC
TRBV18	TRBD1	TRBJ2-7	-	CASSPGTGLSEQYF	TGTGCCAGCTCTCCCGGGACAGGGTTATCCGAGCAGTACTTC
TRBV7-9	-	TRBJ2-3	-	CASSQSGTDTQYF	TGTGCCAGCAGCCAGTCCGGCACAGATACGCAGTATTTT
TRBV5-1	-	TRBJ2-7	-	CASSRTGPGHEQYF	TGCGCCAGCAGCAGGACGGGTCCAGGGCACGAGCAGTACTTC
TRBV19	TRBD2	TRBJ2-5	-	CASSPSGGRGTQYF	TGTGCCAGTAGCCCTAGCGGGGGCAGGGGGACCCAGTACTTC
TRBV7-2	-	TRBJ2-2	-	CASSRGQHTGELFF	TGTGCCAGCAGCCGCGGACAGCACACCGGGGAGCTGTTTTTT
TRBV15	-	TRBJ1-5	few	CATSRDDQPQHF	TGTGCCACCAGCAGAGATGATCAGCCCCAGCATTTT